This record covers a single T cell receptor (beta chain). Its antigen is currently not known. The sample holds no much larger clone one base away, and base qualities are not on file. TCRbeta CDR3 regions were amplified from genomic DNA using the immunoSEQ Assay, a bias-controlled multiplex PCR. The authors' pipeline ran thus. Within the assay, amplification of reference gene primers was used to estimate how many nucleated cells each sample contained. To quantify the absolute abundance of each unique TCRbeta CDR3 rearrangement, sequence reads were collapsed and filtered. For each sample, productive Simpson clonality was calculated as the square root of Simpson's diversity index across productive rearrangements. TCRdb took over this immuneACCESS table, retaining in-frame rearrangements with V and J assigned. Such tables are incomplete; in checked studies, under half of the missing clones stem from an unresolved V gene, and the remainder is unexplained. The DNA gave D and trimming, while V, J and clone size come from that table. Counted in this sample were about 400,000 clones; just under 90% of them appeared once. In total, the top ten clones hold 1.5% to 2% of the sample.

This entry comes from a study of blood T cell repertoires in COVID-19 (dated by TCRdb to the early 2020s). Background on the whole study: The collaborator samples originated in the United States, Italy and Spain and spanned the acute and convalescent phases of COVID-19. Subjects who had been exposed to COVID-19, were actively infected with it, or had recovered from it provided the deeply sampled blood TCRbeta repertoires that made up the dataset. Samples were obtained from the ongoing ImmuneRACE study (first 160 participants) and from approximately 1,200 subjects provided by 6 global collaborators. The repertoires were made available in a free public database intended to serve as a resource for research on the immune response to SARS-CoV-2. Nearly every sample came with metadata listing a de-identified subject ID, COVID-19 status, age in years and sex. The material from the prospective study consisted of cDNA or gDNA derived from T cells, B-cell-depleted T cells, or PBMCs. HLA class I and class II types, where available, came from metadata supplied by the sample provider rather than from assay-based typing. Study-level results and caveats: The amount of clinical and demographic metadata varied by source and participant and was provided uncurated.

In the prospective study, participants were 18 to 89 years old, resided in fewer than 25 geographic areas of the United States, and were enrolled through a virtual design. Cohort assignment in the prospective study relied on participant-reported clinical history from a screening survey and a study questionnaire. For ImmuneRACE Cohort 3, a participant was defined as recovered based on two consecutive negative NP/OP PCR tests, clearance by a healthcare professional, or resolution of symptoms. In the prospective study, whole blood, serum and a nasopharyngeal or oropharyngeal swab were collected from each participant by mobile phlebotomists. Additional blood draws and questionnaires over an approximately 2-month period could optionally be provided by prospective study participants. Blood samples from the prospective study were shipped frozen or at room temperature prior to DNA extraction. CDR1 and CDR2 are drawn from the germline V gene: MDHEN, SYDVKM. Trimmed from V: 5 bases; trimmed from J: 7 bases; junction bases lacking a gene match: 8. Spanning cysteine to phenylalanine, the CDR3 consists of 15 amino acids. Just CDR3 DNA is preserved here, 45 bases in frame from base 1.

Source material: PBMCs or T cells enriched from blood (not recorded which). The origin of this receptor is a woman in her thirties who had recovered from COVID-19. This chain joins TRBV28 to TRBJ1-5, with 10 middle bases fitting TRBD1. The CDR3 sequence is CASSQSGQGLQPQHF. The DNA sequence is TGTGCCAGCAGTCAATCGGGACAGGGGTTACAGCCCCAGCATTTT.